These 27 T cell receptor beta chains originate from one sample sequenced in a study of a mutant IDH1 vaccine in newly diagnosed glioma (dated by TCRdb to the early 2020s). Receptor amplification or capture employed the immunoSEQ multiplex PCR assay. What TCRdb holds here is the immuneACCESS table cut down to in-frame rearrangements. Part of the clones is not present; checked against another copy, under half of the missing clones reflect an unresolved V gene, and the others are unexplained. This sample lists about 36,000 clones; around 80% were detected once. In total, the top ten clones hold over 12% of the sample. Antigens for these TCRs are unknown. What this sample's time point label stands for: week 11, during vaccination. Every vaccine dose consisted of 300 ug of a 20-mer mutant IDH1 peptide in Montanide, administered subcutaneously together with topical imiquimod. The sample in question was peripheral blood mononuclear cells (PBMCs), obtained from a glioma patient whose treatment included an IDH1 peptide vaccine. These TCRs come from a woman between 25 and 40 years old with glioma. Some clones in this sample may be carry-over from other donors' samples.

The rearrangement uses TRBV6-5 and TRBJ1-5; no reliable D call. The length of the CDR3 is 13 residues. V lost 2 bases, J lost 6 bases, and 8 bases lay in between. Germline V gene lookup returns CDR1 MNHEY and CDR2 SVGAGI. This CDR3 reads CASSYIRPQPQHF. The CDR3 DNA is TGTGCCAGCAGTTACATTCGGCCTCAGCCCCAGCATTTT.

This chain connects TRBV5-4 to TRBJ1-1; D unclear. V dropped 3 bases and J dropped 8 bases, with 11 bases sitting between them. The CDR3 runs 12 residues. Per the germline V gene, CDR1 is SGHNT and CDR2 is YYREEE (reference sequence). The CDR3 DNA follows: TGTGCCAGCAGCTCCCGGAACGCCGAAGCTTTCTTT. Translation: CASSSRNAEAFF.

The CDR3 nucleotides are TGCGCCAGCGGGTCTGGGTCGAATGAAAAACTGTTTTTT. It is translated as CASGSGSNEKLFF. The chain has TRBV5-1 and TRBJ1-4; the D is unclear. CDR3 size: 13 residues. V lost 7 bases, J lost 5 bases, and 12 bases lay in between. Germline V gives CDR1 SGHRS, CDR2 YFSETQ.

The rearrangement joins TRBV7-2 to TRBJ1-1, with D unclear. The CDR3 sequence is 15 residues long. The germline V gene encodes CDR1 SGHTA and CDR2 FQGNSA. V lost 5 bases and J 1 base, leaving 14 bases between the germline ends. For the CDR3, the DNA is TGTGCCAGCAGCCGCATTCCCGACGAGAACACTGAAGCTTTCTTT. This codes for CASSRIPDENTEAFF.

Here the CDR3 DNA reads TGTGCCGCCTCTTCTCCGCCCGGGACCCTTCACACAGATACGCAGTATTTT. Its translation is CAASSPPGTLHTDTQYF. This chain uses TRBV19 with TRBJ2-3, with D tentatively TRBD1 or TRBD2 (5 bases each). The length of the CDR3 is 17 residues. V lost 11 bases to trimming and J lost 2 bases, with 26 bases between them. From germline, CDR1 is LNHDA and CDR2 SQIVND (reference sequence).

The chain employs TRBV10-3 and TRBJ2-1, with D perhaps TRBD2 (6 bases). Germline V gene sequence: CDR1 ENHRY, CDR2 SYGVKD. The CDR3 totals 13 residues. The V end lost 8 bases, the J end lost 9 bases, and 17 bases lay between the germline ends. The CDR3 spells CAIRDSSFVEQFF. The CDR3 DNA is TGTGCCATCCGGGACTCCTCCTTTGTTGAGCAGTTCTTC.

The CDR3 DNA follows: TGTGCCAGCAGCTTAGGGGGTGGGCCGAACACTGAAGCTTTCTTT. This encodes CASSLGGGPNTEAFF. The chain recombines TRBV7-2 with TRBJ1-1; D unclear. Trimming removed 1 base at V and 1 base at J, with 10 bases between. The germline V gene encodes CDR1 SGHTA and CDR2 FQGNSA. The CDR3 length is 15 residues.

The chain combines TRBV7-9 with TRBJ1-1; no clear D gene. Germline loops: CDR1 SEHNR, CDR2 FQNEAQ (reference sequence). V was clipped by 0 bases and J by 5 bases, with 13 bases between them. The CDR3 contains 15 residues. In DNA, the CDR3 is TGTGCCAGCAGCTTAGCTTCCTCATTGGGGACTGAAGCTTTCTTT. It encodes CASSLASSLGTEAFF.

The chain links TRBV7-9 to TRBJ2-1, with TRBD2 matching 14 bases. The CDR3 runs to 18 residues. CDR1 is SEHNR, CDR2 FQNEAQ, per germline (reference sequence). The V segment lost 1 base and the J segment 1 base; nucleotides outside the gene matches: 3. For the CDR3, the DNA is TGTGCCAGCAGCTTAGGGGGACTAGCGGGAGCATCCTACAATGAGCAGTTCTTC. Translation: CASSLGGLAGASYNEQFF.

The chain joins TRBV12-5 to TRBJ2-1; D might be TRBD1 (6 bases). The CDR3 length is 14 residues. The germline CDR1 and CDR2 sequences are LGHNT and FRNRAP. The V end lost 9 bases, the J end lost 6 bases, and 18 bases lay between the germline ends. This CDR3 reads CASSGQAVINEQFF. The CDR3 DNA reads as TGTGCTAGCTCGGGACAAGCTGTAATCAATGAGCAGTTCTTC. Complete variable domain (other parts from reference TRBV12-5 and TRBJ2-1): DARVTQTPRHKVTEMGQEVTMRCQPILGHNTVFWYRQTMMQGLELLAYFRNRAPLDDSGMPKDRFSAEMPDATLATLKIQPSEPRDSAVYFCASSGQAVINEQFFGPGTRLTVL.

The CDR3 coding sequence is TGTGCCAGCAGCCCCGGGATAGCGGGGTGGAATGAGCAGTTCTTC. Its protein is CASSPGIAGWNEQFF. The rearrangement uses TRBV6-5 and TRBJ2-1; 8 positions match TRBD2. The V gene's germline CDR1 is MNHEY and CDR2 SVGAGI. CDR3 size: 15 residues. V shed 6 bases, J shed 7 bases, and the junction held 11 bases outside the gene matches.

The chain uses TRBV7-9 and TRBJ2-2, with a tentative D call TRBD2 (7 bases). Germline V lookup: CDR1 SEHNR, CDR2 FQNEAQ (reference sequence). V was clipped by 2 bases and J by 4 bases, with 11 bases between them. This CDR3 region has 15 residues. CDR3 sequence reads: CASSLRGGGTGELFF. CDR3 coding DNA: TGTGCCAGCAGCTTACGGGGAGGGGGCACCGGGGAGCTGTTTTTT.

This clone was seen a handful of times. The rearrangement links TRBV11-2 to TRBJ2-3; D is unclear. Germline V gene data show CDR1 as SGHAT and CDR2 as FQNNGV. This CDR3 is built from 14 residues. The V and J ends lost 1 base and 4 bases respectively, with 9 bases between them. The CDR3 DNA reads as TGTGCCAGCAGCTTAGTGGGGATGGCAGATACGCAGTATTTT. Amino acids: CASSLVGMADTQYF.

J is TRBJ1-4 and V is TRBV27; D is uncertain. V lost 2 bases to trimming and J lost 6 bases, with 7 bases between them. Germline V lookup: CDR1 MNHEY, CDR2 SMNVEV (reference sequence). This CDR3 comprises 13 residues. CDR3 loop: CASSLEGDEKLFF. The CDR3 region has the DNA TGTGCCAGCAGTTTAGAAGGCGATGAAAAACTGTTTTTT.

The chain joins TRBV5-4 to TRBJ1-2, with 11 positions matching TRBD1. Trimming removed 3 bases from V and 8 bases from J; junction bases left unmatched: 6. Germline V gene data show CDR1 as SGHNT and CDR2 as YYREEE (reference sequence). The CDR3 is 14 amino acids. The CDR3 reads CASSWGQGGGGYTF. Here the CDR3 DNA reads TGTGCCAGCAGCTGGGGACAGGGGGGAGGCGGCTACACCTTC. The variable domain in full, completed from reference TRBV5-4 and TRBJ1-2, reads ETGVTQSPTHLIKTRGQQVTLRCSSQSGHNTVSWYQQALGQGPQFIFQYYREEENGRGNFPPRFSGLQFPNYSSELNVNALELDDSALYLCASSWGQGGGGYTFGSGTRLTVV.

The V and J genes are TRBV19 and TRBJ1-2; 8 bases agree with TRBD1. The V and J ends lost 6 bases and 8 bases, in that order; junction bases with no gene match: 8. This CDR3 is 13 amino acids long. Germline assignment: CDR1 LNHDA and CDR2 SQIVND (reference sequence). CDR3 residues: CASSTTGGSGYTF. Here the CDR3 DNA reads TGTGCCAGTAGCACCACAGGGGGGTCCGGCTACACCTTC.

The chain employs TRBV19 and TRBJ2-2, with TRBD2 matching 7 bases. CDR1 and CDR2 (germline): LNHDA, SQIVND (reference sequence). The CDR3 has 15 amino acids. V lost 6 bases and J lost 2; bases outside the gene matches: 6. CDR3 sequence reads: CASSTSGANTGELFF. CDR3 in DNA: TGTGCCAGTAGCACAAGCGGGGCAAACACCGGGGAGCTGTTTTTT. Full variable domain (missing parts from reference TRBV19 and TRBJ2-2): DGGITQSPKYLFRKEGQNVTLSCEQNLNHDAMYWYRQDPGQGLRLIYYSQIVNDFQKGDIAEGYSVSREKKESFPLTVTSAQKNPTAFYLCASSTSGANTGELFFGEGSRLTVL.

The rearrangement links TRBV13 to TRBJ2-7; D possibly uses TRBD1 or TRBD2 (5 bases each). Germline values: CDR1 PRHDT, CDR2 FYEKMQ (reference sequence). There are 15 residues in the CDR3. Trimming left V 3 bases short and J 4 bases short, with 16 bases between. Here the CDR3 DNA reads TGTGCCAGCAGCTTCACCGGGACGATTTCTTACGAGCAGTACTTC. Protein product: CASSFTGTISYEQYF.

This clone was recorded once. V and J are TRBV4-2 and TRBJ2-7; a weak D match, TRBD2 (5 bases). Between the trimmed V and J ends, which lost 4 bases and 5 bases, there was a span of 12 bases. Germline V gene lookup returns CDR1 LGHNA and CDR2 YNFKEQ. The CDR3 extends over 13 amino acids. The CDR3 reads CASSPLAGNEQYF. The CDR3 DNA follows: TGTGCCAGCAGCCCCCTAGCCGGGAACGAGCAGTACTTC.

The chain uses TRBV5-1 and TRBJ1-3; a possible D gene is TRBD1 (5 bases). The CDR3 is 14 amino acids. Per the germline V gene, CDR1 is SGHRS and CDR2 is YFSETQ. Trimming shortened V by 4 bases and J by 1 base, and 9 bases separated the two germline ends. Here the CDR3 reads CASSRGESGNTIYF. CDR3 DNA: TGCGCCAGCAGCCGAGGGGAGTCTGGAAACACCATATATTTT.

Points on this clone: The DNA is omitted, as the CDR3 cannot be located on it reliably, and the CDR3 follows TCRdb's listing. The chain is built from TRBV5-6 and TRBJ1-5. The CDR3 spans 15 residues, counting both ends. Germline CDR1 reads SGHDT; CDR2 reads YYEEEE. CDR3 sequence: CASSLVSAPGQPQHF.

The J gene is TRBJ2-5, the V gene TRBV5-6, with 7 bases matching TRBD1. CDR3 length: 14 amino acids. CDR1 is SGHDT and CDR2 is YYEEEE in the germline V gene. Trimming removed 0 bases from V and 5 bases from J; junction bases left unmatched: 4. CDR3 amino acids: CASSLVGGAETQYF. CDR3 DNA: TGTGCCAGCAGCTTGGTAGGGGGCGCGGAGACCCAGTACTTC.

CDR3 nucleotides: TGTGCCAGCAGCGTAGGGGGACAGGGGGCAGAGGGCACTGAAGCTTTCTTT. This translates into CASSVGGQGAEGTEAFF. V usage is TRBV9 and J usage is TRBJ1-1, with 12 bases that match TRBD1. V gave up 0 bases and J gave up 4 bases; unmatched junction bases: 7. Per the germline V gene, CDR1 is SGDLS and CDR2 is YYNGEE. This CDR3 contains 17 residues.

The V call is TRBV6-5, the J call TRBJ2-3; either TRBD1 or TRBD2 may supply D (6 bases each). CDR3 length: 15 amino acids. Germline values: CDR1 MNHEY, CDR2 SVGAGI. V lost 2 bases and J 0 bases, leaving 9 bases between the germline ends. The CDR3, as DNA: TGTGCCAGCAGTTACGGGGGGCCCAGCACAGATACGCAGTATTTT. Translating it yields CASSYGGPSTDTQYF.

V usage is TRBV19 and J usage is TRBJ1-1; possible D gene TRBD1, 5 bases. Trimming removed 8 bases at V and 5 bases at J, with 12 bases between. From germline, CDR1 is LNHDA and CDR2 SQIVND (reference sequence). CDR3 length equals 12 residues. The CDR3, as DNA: TGTGCCAGTTGGGACCGAGGGACTGAAGCTTTCTTT. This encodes CASWDRGTEAFF. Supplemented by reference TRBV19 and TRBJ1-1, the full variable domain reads DGGITQSPKYLFRKEGQNVTLSCEQNLNHDAMYWYRQDPGQGLRLIYYSQIVNDFQKGDIAEGYSVSREKKESFPLTVTSAQKNPTAFYLCASWDRGTEAFFGQGTRLTVV.

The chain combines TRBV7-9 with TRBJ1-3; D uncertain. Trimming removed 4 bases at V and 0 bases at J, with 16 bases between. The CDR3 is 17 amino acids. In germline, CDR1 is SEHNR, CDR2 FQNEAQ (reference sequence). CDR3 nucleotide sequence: TGTGCCAGCAGCTCGACCTTACTTGGATACTCTGGAAACACCATATATTTT. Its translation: CASSSTLLGYSGNTIYF.

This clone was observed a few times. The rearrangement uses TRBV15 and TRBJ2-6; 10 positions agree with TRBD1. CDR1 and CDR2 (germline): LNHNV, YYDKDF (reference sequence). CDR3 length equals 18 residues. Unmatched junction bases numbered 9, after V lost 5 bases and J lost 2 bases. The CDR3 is CATSRFRDRGTGANVLTF. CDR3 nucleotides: TGTGCCACCAGCCGATTCCGGGACAGGGGAACTGGGGCCAACGTCCTGACTTTC. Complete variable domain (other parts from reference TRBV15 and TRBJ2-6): DAMVIQNPRYQVTQFGKPVTLSCSQTLNHNVMYWYQQKSSQAPKLLFHYYDKDFNNEADTPDNFQSRRPNTSFCFLDIRSPGLGDTAMYLCATSRFRDRGTGANVLTFGAGSRLTVL.